The 24 T cell receptor beta chains below come from one sample, sequenced in a study of cytomegalovirus exposure and HLA in healthy donors (dated by TCRdb to about 2017). The library was produced with the immunoSEQ multiplex PCR assay. A mixture of 60 forward primers for TCR Vbeta segments and 13 reverse primers for TCR Jbeta segments was used in the multiplex PCR. The source is immuneACCESS, and TCRdb retained only in-frame sequences with V and J called. Part of the clones is not carried over; for the studies checked, unresolved V genes explain less than half of this, and the remainder is unexplained. This sample holds tens of thousands of clones; about 76% were observed only once. The ten largest clones capture roughly 14% of the sample. Sequences were obtained from PBMCs. The receptors were sampled from a woman aged 40 to 50 in good health and CMV-seropositive.

The V and J genes are TRBV6-1 and TRBJ1-2; D is unclear. The germline V and J ends were trimmed by 1 base and 8 bases, with 14 bases remaining between them. The CDR3 sequence is 14 residues long. Germline V lookup: CDR1 MNHNS, CDR2 SASEGT. CDR3 nucleotides: TGTGCCAGCAGTGAAGGAGGAGGGTTGTACGGCTACACCTTC. It encodes CASSEGGGLYGYTF.

This clone was seen a handful of times. This rearrangement joins TRBV6-5 to TRBJ2-7, with a tentative D call TRBD2 (5 bases). Germline CDR1 is MNHEY and CDR2 is SVGAGI. The CDR3 sequence is 13 residues long. V was pared by 0 bases and J by 6 bases, with 9 bases between. CDR3 amino acids: CASSYSDSPEQYF. DNA of the CDR3: TGTGCCAGCAGTTACTCGGACTCGCCCGAGCAGTACTTC.

The V call is TRBV10-2, the J call TRBJ2-2, with D possibly TRBD2 on 5 matching bases. CDR3 length: 14 amino acids. Trimming shortened V by 9 bases and J by 2 bases, and 13 bases separated the two germline ends. Germline assignment: CDR1 WSHSY and CDR2 SAAADI. The CDR3 DNA reads TGCGCCAGTCTCCGGGGAATTAACACCGGGGAGCTGTTTTTT. Protein product: CASLRGINTGELFF.

The CDR3: CATSRGQRGTDTQYF. CDR3 DNA sequence: TGTGCCACCAGCAGAGGGCAGCGGGGCACAGATACGCAGTATTTT. This chain links TRBV15 with TRBJ2-3, with a tentative D call TRBD2 (6 bases). Germline V gives CDR1 LNHNV, CDR2 YYDKDF (reference sequence). Trimming took off 1 base at V and 1 base at J, with 9 bases between the two ends. This CDR3 region has 15 residues. Full variable domain (outside the CDR3, taken from reference TRBV15 and TRBJ2-3): DAMVIQNPRYQVTQFGKPVTLSCSQTLNHNVMYWYQQKSSQAPKLLFHYYDKDFNNEADTPDNFQSRRPNTSFCFLDIRSPGLGDTAMYLCATSRGQRGTDTQYFGPGTRLTVL.

This chain links TRBV7-9 with TRBJ2-3; D call uncertain. Trimming removed 3 bases from V and 5 bases from J, with 15 bases in between. CDR3 length: 15 residues. Germline V gene sequence: CDR1 SEHNR, CDR2 FQNEAQ (reference sequence). CDR3 DNA: TGTGCCAGCAGCTTGGTATTCAGACTCGAAGATACGCAGTATTTT. The encoded protein is CASSLVFRLEDTQYF.

The genes are TRBV10-3 and TRBJ1-1, with D possibly matching TRBD1 (6 bases). Looked up from germline, CDR1 is ENHRY and CDR2 is SYGVKD. This CDR3 comprises 16 residues. V lost 6 bases to trimming and J lost 1 base, with 18 bases between them. The CDR3 DNA is TGTGCCATCAGATCAAGGACCGAGGGGGAGAACACTGAAGCTTTCTTT. This sequence encodes CAIRSRTEGENTEAFF.

This clone was picked up a small number of times. The rearrangement links TRBV18 to TRBJ1-4; 7 positions agree with TRBD1. Trimming cost V 6 bases and J 8 bases; bases outside gene matches: 6. This CDR3 region has 13 residues. Germline V gives CDR1 KGHSH, CDR2 LQKENI. The CDR3 coding sequence is TGTGCCAGCTCTTCCGACAGGGTCGAAAAACTGTTTTTT. Residues: CASSSDRVEKLFF.

This sequence joins TRBV6-1 and TRBJ1-2; TRBD1 aligns across 10 bases. The CDR3 is made up of 13 amino acids. Germline CDR1 reads MNHNS; CDR2 reads SASEGT. The trim removed 1 base at V and 7 bases at J, leaving 0 bases unmatched. The CDR3 sequence: CASSEGDRGGYTF. Written as DNA, the CDR3 is TGTGCCAGCAGTGAAGGGGACAGGGGTGGCTACACCTTC.

The chain is built from TRBV19 and TRBJ2-6, with D unclear. Deletions cut 2 bases from V and 1 base from J, with 6 bases between. Germline V gives CDR1 LNHDA, CDR2 SQIVND (reference sequence). This CDR3 has 15 residues. CDR3 DNA: TGTGCCAGTAGTATATTACAGTCTGGGGCCAACGTCCTGACTTTC. It is translated as CASSILQSGANVLTF.

CDR3 sequence (DNA): TGCGCCAGCAGCTTAGACTGGGAGTACGAGCAGTACTTC. Amino acid sequence: CASSLDWEYEQYF. The rearrangement links TRBV5-1 to TRBJ2-7, with D possibly TRBD2 on 5 matching bases. The germline V gene has CDR1 SGHRS and CDR2 YFSETQ. Trimming took 2 bases from V and 4 from J, leaving 10 bases between them. CDR3 size: 13 residues.

The rearrangement uses TRBV19 and TRBJ2-1; no firm D call. Looked up from germline, CDR1 is LNHDA and CDR2 is SQIVND (reference sequence). This CDR3 region has 13 residues. Trimming stripped 4 bases from V and 4 bases from J, with 8 bases between. The chain's CDR3 is CASSNQQYNEQFF. CDR3 in DNA: TGTGCCAGTAGTAATCAACAGTACAATGAGCAGTTCTTC.

The chain combines TRBV7-2 with TRBJ1-1, with 8 bases that match TRBD1. The CDR3 is 15 amino acids. V lost 1 base to trimming and J lost 5 bases; unmatched junction nucleotides: 6. Germline lookup yields CDR1 SGHTA and CDR2 FQGNSA. CDR3 in amino acids: CASSLDPGGYTEAFF. The CDR3 nucleotides read TGTGCCAGCAGCTTAGACCCAGGGGGCTATACTGAAGCTTTCTTT.

The genes are TRBV6-1 and TRBJ2-1; D uncertain. Trimming pared 7 bases from V and 0 bases from J, leaving 13 bases between. The V gene's germline CDR1 is MNHNS and CDR2 SASEGT. The CDR3 runs 15 residues. CDR3 protein: CASKEAFSSYNEQFF. CDR3 DNA: TGTGCCAGCAAGGAAGCTTTTAGCTCCTACAATGAGCAGTTCTTC.

The V call is TRBV7-9, the J call TRBJ1-5; D not certain. Germline CDR1 and CDR2: SEHNR and FQNEAQ (reference sequence). Deletions cut 3 bases from V and 6 bases from J, with 9 bases between. There are 13 residues in the CDR3. The CDR3 protein is CASSFEGSQPQHF. The CDR3 DNA is TGTGCCAGCAGCTTTGAGGGTAGTCAGCCCCAGCATTTT.

This clone was found once. The rearrangement links TRBV6-5 to TRBJ2-7; maybe TRBD2 (6 bases). The CDR3 has 14 residues. Between the trimmed V and J ends, which lost 5 bases and 7 bases, there was a span of 18 bases. In germline, CDR1 is MNHEY, CDR2 SVGAGI. The CDR3: CASSPQGWEVEQYF. The CDR3, as DNA: TGTGCCAGCAGTCCACAAGGCTGGGAGGTGGAGCAGTACTTC.

This sequence joins TRBV9 and TRBJ2-3, with D maybe TRBD2 (7 bases). The CDR3 has 17 amino acids. Looked up from germline, CDR1 is SGDLS and CDR2 is YYNGEE. V was pared by 0 bases and J by 4 bases, with 18 bases between. The CDR3 bases are TGTGCCAGCAGCGTAGTGCCTATACAGGGAGGGGCAGATACGCAGTATTTT. The encoded protein is CASSVVPIQGGADTQYF.

Comment on this clone: At the DNA level, this CDR3 is encoded by other sequences in the same sample as well. This CDR3 reads CASSLGTANTEAFF. The CDR3 DNA reads TGTGCCAGCAGCTTAGGGACAGCCAACACTGAAGCTTTCTTT. This chain connects TRBV7-8 to TRBJ1-1; D is perhaps TRBD1 (6 bases). In germline, CDR1 is SGHVS, CDR2 FQNEAQ. The CDR3 has 14 residues. The V and J ends lost 1 base and 2 bases respectively, with 8 bases between them.

This chain connects TRBV11-2 to TRBJ2-7; TRBD1 matches at 8 bases. The V segment lost 5 bases and the J segment 1 base; nucleotides outside the gene matches: 7. Looked up from germline, CDR1 is SGHAT and CDR2 is FQNNGV. The CDR3 covers 15 residues. CDR3 DNA: TGTGCCAGCAGCCCCGACAGGGGACCTTCCTACGAGCAGTACTTC. Encoded protein: CASSPDRGPSYEQYF.

CDR3 region: CASSPGGPGWKNEQFF. The CDR3, as DNA: TGTGCCAGTAGTCCGGGCGGGCCGGGGTGGAAAAATGAGCAGTTCTTC. The V and J genes are TRBV19 and TRBJ2-1; D may be TRBD2 (5 bases). The CDR3 runs to 16 residues. Germline V gives CDR1 LNHDA, CDR2 SQIVND (reference sequence). The germline V and J ends were trimmed by 5 bases and 7 bases, with 21 bases remaining between them.

About this clone: The identical CDR3 is also encoded by other nucleotide sequences in the sample. The chain employs TRBV6-5 and TRBJ2-5; TRBD1 is a possible D gene (5 bases). CDR1 is MNHEY, CDR2 SVGAGI, per germline. V dropped 1 base and J dropped 3 bases, with 15 bases sitting between them. CDR3 length: 16 amino acids. CDR3 amino acids: CASSYFGARRKETQYF. The DNA of the CDR3 is TGTGCCAGCAGTTACTTTGGGGCTCGCCGAAAAGAGACCCAGTACTTC.

The genes are TRBV10-1 and TRBJ2-1, with TRBD2 matching over 10 bases. The trim removed 6 bases at V and 9 bases at J, leaving 11 bases unmatched. Germline values: CDR1 WNHNN, CDR2 SYGVQD (reference sequence). The CDR3 loop spans 15 amino acids. The CDR3 region is CASSSGSGGVGEQFF. The CDR3 bases are TGCGCCAGCAGCTCCGGGAGCGGGGGGGTAGGTGAGCAGTTCTTC.

CDR3 protein: CASSVGPGGSTDTQYF. CDR3 DNA: TGTGCCAGCAGCGTAGGGCCGGGAGGAAGCACAGATACGCAGTATTTT. This chain uses TRBV9 with TRBJ2-3; 7 bases are a match to TRBD2. Germline V gives CDR1 SGDLS, CDR2 YYNGEE. With 0 bases clipped from V and 0 bases from J, the junction kept 4 bases outside the gene matches. The CDR3 is made up of 16 amino acids.

V is TRBV7-9 and J is TRBJ1-4, with 9 bases lining up with TRBD1. J lost 7 bases, V lost 4 bases, and 13 bases had no gene match. The CDR3 loop spans 17 amino acids. Germline CDR1 SEHNR, CDR2 FQNEAQ (reference sequence). CDR3: CASSSHPTGGVGEKLFF. The CDR3 coding sequence is TGTGCCAGCAGCTCTCACCCGACAGGGGGGGTAGGTGAAAAACTGTTTTTT. Supplemented by reference TRBV7-9 and TRBJ1-4, the full variable domain reads DTGVSQNPRHKITKRGQNVTFRCDPISEHNRLYWYRQTLGQGPEFLTYFQNEAQLEKSRLLSDRFSAERPKGSFSTLEIQRTEQGDSAMYLCASSSHPTGGVGEKLFFGSGTQLSVL.

The J gene is TRBJ1-1, the V gene TRBV19; the match to TRBD1 covers 7 bases. Germline CDR1 LNHDA, CDR2 SQIVND (reference sequence). Unmatched junction bases numbered 10, after V lost 8 bases and J lost 4 bases. The CDR3 sequence is 14 residues long. Here the CDR3 DNA reads TGTGCCAGTCGACAGACAGGGCTTATCACTGAAGCTTTCTTT. It codes for CASRQTGLITEAFF.